These T cell receptor beta chains were read from a single sample in a study of OX40 agonist ivuxolimab in advanced cancers. The data were produced by immunoSEQ multiplex PCR, yet TCRdb's version contains in-frame clones alone and is incomplete. This table has tens of thousands of clones, about 82% appearing once. The sequences come from CD4+ or CD8+ T cells sorted from blood, collected in a trial of the OX40 agonist ivuxolimab. These receptors were collected from an adult with an advanced solid tumor such as melanoma, head and neck, liver or kidney cancer. The CDR3 runs from the conserved cysteine through the conserved F or W. The D gene is left open where the match is weak. A clone size is listed for some rows: how often the clone was seen (once, few, many), or a class if it is expanded.

size: NA; V: TRBV5-4; J: TRBJ2-4; D: NA; CDR3: CASSAAGTGNIQYF; DNA: TGTGCCAGCAGCGCTGCGGGAACGGGAAACATTCAGTACTTC
size: NA; V: TRBV27; J: TRBJ2-7; D: TRBD1; CDR3: CASSKGQGGYEQYF; DNA: TGTGCCAGCAGTAAGGGACAGGGTGGGTACGAGCAGTACTTC
size: NA; V: TRBV19; J: TRBJ2-3; D: NA; CDR3: CASSIGRVSTDTQYF; DNA: TGTGCCAGTAGTATAGGAAGGGTTAGCACAGATACGCAGTATTTT
size: NA; V: TRBV7-2; J: TRBJ1-5; D: NA; CDR3: CASSPSPEYSNQPQHF; DNA: TGTGCCAGCAGCCCCTCCCCCGAGTATAGCAATCAGCCCCAGCATTTT
size: NA; V: TRBV2; J: TRBJ2-3; D: NA; CDR3: CAAGQHIDTQYF; DNA: TGTGCAGCCGGGCAACACATCGATACGCAGTATTTT
size: NA; V: TRBV6-5; J: TRBJ2-3; D: NA; CDR3: CASSGGTGMDTQYF; DNA: TGTGCCAGCTCTGGTGGAACAGGGATGGATACGCAGTATTTT
size: NA; V: TRBV6-5; J: TRBJ1-3; D: NA; CDR3: CASGRDPGNTIYF; DNA: TGTGCCAGCGGGAGGGACCCTGGAAACACCATATATTTT
size: medium-sized; V: TRBV29-1; J: TRBJ2-3; D: NA; CDR3: CSVDSTGAPDTQYF; DNA: TGCAGCGTTGATTCGACGGGGGCGCCGGATACGCAGTATTTT
size: NA; V: TRBV10-3; J: TRBJ2-5; D: TRBD2; CDR3: CAIRRLAGGVQETQYF; DNA: TGTGCCATCAGAAGACTAGCGGGGGGGGTCCAAGAGACCCAGTACTTC
size: NA; V: TRBV2; J: TRBJ1-3; D: NA; CDR3: CASSSRNLPGFGNTIYF; DNA: TGTGCCAGCAGTTCAAGGAACCTCCCGGGCTTCGGAAACACCATATATTTT
size: NA; V: TRBV27; J: TRBJ2-7; D: TRBD1; CDR3: CASSRDRGAGDPYEQYF; DNA: TGTGCCAGCAGCAGGGACAGGGGTGCGGGAGATCCTTACGAGCAGTACTTC
size: NA; V: TRBV5-5; J: TRBJ2-3; D: NA; CDR3: CASSRRTATDTQYF; DNA: TGTGCCAGCAGCCGTCGGACAGCCACAGATACGCAGTATTTT
size: NA; V: TRBV7-3; J: TRBJ2-3; D: TRBD1; CDR3: CASSASQGETDTQYF; DNA: TGTGCCAGCAGCGCCTCACAGGGGGAAACAGATACGCAGTATTTT
size: NA; V: TRBV5-4; J: TRBJ1-1; D: TRBD1; CDR3: CASSSPGTAAVTEAFF; DNA: TGTGCCAGCAGCTCCCCAGGGACAGCGGCCGTCACTGAAGCTTTCTTT
size: NA; V: TRBV6-4; J: TRBJ2-7; D: TRBD2; CDR3: CASSDGAGAGYEQYF; DNA: TGTGCCAGCAGTGACGGAGCGGGAGCTGGGTACGAGCAGTACTTC
size: NA; V: TRBV5-4; J: TRBJ1-4; D: TRBD1; CDR3: CASSSQRQGRSNEKLFF; DNA: TGTGCCAGCAGCTCACAACGACAGGGCAGGTCTAATGAAAAACTGTTTTTT
size: NA; V: TRBV5-4; J: TRBJ2-5; D: NA; CDR3: CASSLVGTSETQYF; DNA: TGTGCCAGCAGCTTGGTCGGCACCTCTGAGACCCAGTACTTC
size: NA; V: TRBV10-3; J: TRBJ1-2; D: NA; CDR3: CAISRGGGYGYTF; DNA: TGTGCCATCAGCCGTGGGGGCGGCTATGGCTACACCTTC
size: NA; V: TRBV19; J: TRBJ2-2; D: NA; CDR3: CASSMGTHAGELFF; DNA: TGTGCCAGTAGTATGGGGACTCACGCAGGGGAGCTGTTTTTT
size: NA; V: TRBV28; J: TRBJ2-5; D: NA; CDR3: CASSLVLRQETQYF; DNA: TGTGCCAGCAGTTTAGTATTGAGGCAAGAGACCCAGTACTTC
size: NA; V: TRBV19; J: TRBJ2-1; D: NA; CDR3: CASTHPSVHEQFF; DNA: TGTGCCAGTACCCATCCTTCCGTCCATGAGCAGTTCTTC
size: NA; V: TRBV28; J: TRBJ1-2; D: NA; CDR3: CATSRGALSYGYTF; DNA: TGTGCCACCTCCCGCGGGGCCCTATCCTATGGCTACACCTTC
size: NA; V: TRBV18; J: TRBJ1-1; D: TRBD1; CDR3: CASSKTGGLNTEAFF; DNA: TGTGCCAGCTCAAAAACAGGGGGCTTGAACACTGAAGCTTTCTTT
size: NA; V: TRBV11-2; J: TRBJ2-1; D: TRBD2; CDR3: CASTGLGISYNEQFF; DNA: TGTGCCAGCACCGGACTAGGGATCTCCTACAATGAGCAGTTCTTC
size: NA; V: TRBV7-9; J: TRBJ1-2; D: NA; CDR3: CASSLWEENYGYTF; DNA: TGTGCCAGCAGCTTATGGGAGGAGAACTATGGCTACACCTTC
size: NA; V: TRBV9; J: TRBJ1-2; D: NA; CDR3: CASSVDQGSYGYTF; DNA: TGTGCCAGCAGCGTAGATCAGGGTAGCTATGGCTACACCTTC
size: NA; V: TRBV15; J: TRBJ2-7; D: TRBD1; CDR3: CATSRDRGYEQYF; DNA: TGTGCCACCAGCCGAGACAGGGGGTACGAGCAGTACTTC
size: NA; V: TRBV10-3; J: TRBJ1-2; D: NA; CDR3: CAISWTVNYGYTF; DNA: TGTGCCATCAGCTGGACAGTTAACTATGGCTACACCTTC
size: once; V: TRBV7-9; J: TRBJ1-6; D: NA; CDR3: CASSLGRWEDLHF; DNA: TGTGCCAGCAGCTTGGGACGCTGGGAGGATCTCCACTTT
size: NA; V: TRBV2; J: TRBJ1-1; D: NA; CDR3: CASKWSWVGEAFF; DNA: TGTGCCAGCAAGTGGTCTTGGGTGGGTGAAGCTTTCTTT
size: NA; V: TRBV19; J: TRBJ1-5; D: NA; CDR3: CASSIGRQPQHF; DNA: TGTGCCAGTAGTATAGGGCGGCAGCCCCAGCATTTT
size: NA; V: TRBV5-6; J: TRBJ2-1; D: NA; CDR3: CASSSDFLEQFF; DNA: TGTGCCAGCAGCTCGGACTTCCTCGAGCAGTTCTTC
size: NA; V: TRBV28; J: TRBJ2-3; D: TRBD1; CDR3: CASSLLTTGKRDTQYF; DNA: TGTGCCAGCAGCTTATTGACGACAGGGAAGAGAGATACGCAGTATTTT